This T cell receptor (beta chain) was sequenced during a study of T-cell reconstitution after alpha-beta-depleted transplantation in children. The CDR3 is 14 residues long. CDR1 is SEHNR, CDR2 FQNEAQ, per germline (reference sequence). V was pared by 7 bases and J by 5 bases, with 10 bases of the junction left unmatched. A library of TCRbeta sequences, prepared with unique molecular identifiers, was generated. TCRdb analysed the PCR reads with MiXCR anew, one entry per CDR3 protein. The sample contains some 550,000 distinct CDR3 sequences, about 18% of which appear only once. This clonotype was observed a handful of times.

This material consisted of PBMCs from the stem cell graft donor, taken from the stem cell graft. The sequence came from a human donor who donated a stem cell graft to a child with acute lymphoblastic leukemia. The chain carries TRBV7-9 and TRBJ1-1; TRBD1 matches at 7 bases. The CDR3 region is CASKIGGTETEAFF. DNA of the CDR3: TGTGCCAGCAAGATAGGGGGGACAGAGACTGAAGCTTTCTTT.